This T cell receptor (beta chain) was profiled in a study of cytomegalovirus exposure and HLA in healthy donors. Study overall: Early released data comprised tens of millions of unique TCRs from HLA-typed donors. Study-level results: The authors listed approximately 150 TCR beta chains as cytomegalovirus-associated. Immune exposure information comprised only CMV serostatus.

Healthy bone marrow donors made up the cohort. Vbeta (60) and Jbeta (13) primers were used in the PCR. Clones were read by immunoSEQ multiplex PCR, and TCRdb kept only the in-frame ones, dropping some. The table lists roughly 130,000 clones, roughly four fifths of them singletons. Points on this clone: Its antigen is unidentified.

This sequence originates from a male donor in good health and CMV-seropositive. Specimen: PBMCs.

CDR3 DNA: TGCAGCGTTCCCGTTCGGCGGGACAGTCAGTACTTC. It yields the protein CSVPVRRDSQYF. The chain uses TRBV29-1 and TRBJ2-4; weak D call: TRBD1 (7 bases). The CDR3 runs to 12 residues. Trimming stripped 5 bases from V and 12 bases from J, with 17 bases between. The germline gives CDR1 SQVTM, CDR2 ANQGSEA. Drawing the rest from reference TRBV29-1 and TRBJ2-4, the complete variable domain is SAVISQKPSRDICQRGTSLTIQCQVDSQVTMMFWYRQQPGQSLTLIATANQGSEATYESGFVIDKFPISRPNLTFSTLTVSNMSPEDSSIYLCSVPVRRDSQYFGAGTRLSVL.